One sample yielded the 24 T cell receptor beta chains listed below, sequenced in a study of blood T cell repertoires in COVID-19. Sequenced by immunoSEQ multiplex PCR; TCRdb stores in-frame clones only, minus some. The sample has 200,000 to 300,000 clones, about nine tenths seen once. Input material: PBMCs or T cells enriched from blood (not recorded which). The origin of the receptors is a man aged 45-65 years who had been exposed to COVID-19.

V gene TRBV11-3 combines with J gene TRBJ2-3, with D tentatively TRBD2 (5 bases). The CDR3 consists of 14 residues. Per the germline V gene, CDR1 is SGHNT and CDR2 is YENEEA. V shed 2 bases and J shed 4 bases, with 10 bases lying between them. The CDR3 loop reads CASSLTRGSDTQYF. CDR3 nucleotide sequence: TGTGCCAGCAGCTTAACCAGAGGGTCAGATACGCAGTATTTT.

The genes are TRBV10-3 and TRBJ1-3; TRBD1 is a possible D gene (5 bases). The CDR3 is 16 amino acids. Trimming took 0 bases from V and 3 from J, leaving 12 bases between them. Germline V lookup: CDR1 ENHRY, CDR2 SYGVKD. The DNA of the CDR3 is TGTGCCATCAGTGAGTCAACAGGCCTCAGTGGAAACACCATATATTTT. Its translation is CAISESTGLSGNTIYF.

The rearrangement joins TRBV7-3 to TRBJ1-2; TRBD1 aligns across 8 bases. CDR3 size: 15 residues. Germline CDR1 is SGHTA and CDR2 is FQGTGA. Trimming cost V 3 bases and J 2 bases; bases outside gene matches: 5. In DNA form, the CDR3 reads TGTGCCAGCAGCTTCACAGGGGGACAGAACTATGGCTACACCTTC. Its translation is CASSFTGGQNYGYTF.

V is TRBV7-2 and J is TRBJ2-7; the match to TRBD2 covers 9 bases. The junction had 7 bases not matched to a gene; V was cut back by 2 bases and J by 2 bases. The CDR3 length is 16 residues. Germline V gene sequence: CDR1 SGHTA, CDR2 FQGNSA. The CDR3 is CASSLSSGALTYEQYF. CDR3 in DNA: TGTGCCAGCAGCTTATCTAGCGGGGCGCTAACCTACGAGCAGTACTTC.

J is TRBJ2-2 and V is TRBV2; 11 bases map to TRBD2. The CDR3 covers 15 residues. Germline lookup yields CDR1 SNHLY and CDR2 FYNNEI. Trimming took 4 bases from V and 2 from J; bases not matched to a gene: 0. The CDR3 nucleotides read TGTGCCAGCAGTGGACTAGCGGGAAACACCGGGGAGCTGTTTTTT. Amino acid sequence: CASSGLAGNTGELFF. Full variable domain (remainder filled in from reference TRBV2 and TRBJ2-2): EPEVTQTPSHQVTQMGQEVILRCVPISNHLYFYWYRQILGQKVEFLVSFYNNEISEKSEIFDDQFSVERPDGSNFTLKIRSTKLEDSAMYFCASSGLAGNTGELFFGEGSRLTVL.

Here the CDR3 DNA reads TGTGCCAGCAGTTCTACCAGGGGCAGGGGAAGCTCTGGGGCCAACGTCCTGACTTTC. This translates into CASSSTRGRGSSGANVLTF. This sequence joins TRBV28 and TRBJ2-6, with D tentatively TRBD1 (6 bases). V was cut by 4 bases and J by 0 bases, with 19 bases left in between. There are 19 residues in the CDR3. Per the germline V gene, CDR1 is MDHEN and CDR2 is SYDVKM.

The chain recombines TRBV5-1 with TRBJ1-1, with D possibly being TRBD1 (5 bases). Germline lookup yields CDR1 SGHRS and CDR2 YFSETQ. The CDR3 is 14 residues long. V was pared by 5 bases and J by 3 bases, with 14 bases between. The CDR3 loop is CASSFTGRDTEAFF. DNA for the CDR3: TGCGCCAGCAGTTTCACAGGACGGGACACTGAAGCTTTCTTT.

The V gene is TRBV5-1, the J gene TRBJ2-2; tentatively, D is TRBD2 (6 bases). V was trimmed by 2 bases and J by 5 bases, leaving 13 bases between them. The CDR3 totals 15 residues. Germline-derived CDR1 and CDR2 are SGHRS and YFSETQ. The chain's CDR3 is CASSFPLAGTGELFF. CDR3 DNA: TGCGCCAGCAGCTTCCCCCTCGCGGGAACCGGGGAGCTGTTTTTT.

The genes are TRBV5-4 and TRBJ1-2; D not certain. The CDR3 covers 15 residues. Between the trimmed V and J ends, which lost 2 bases and 8 bases, there was a span of 19 bases. CDR1 and CDR2 (germline): SGHNT, YYREEE (reference sequence). DNA of the CDR3: TGTGCCAGCAGCTTATCCCTGGGAGCCTCATGGGGCTACACCTTC. It is translated as CASSLSLGASWGYTF. Combining the CDR3 with reference TRBV5-4 and TRBJ1-2 gives the whole variable domain ETGVTQSPTHLIKTRGQQVTLRCSSQSGHNTVSWYQQALGQGPQFIFQYYREEENGRGNFPPRFSGLQFPNYSSELNVNALELDDSALYLCASSLSLGASWGYTFGSGTRLTVV.

The chain has TRBV10-1 and TRBJ2-1; perhaps TRBD2 as D (7 bases). CDR3 length: 13 amino acids. The V end lost 9 bases, the J end lost 8 bases, and 17 bases lay between the germline ends. Germline assignment: CDR1 WNHNN and CDR2 SYGVQD (reference sequence). CDR3 amino acids: CASSRGAVDEQFF. DNA of the CDR3: TGCGCCAGTTCCCGGGGGGCTGTGGATGAGCAGTTCTTC.

The gene calls are TRBV28 and TRBJ1-2; tentatively, D is TRBD1 (6 bases). The CDR3 sequence is 16 residues long. The germline V gene encodes CDR1 MDHEN and CDR2 SYDVKM. V was cut by 5 bases and J by 4 bases, with 20 bases left in between. The CDR3 DNA follows: TGTGCCAGCAGTCAGGGGAACCCCAGACAAGCCTATGGCTACACCTTC. It codes for CASSQGNPRQAYGYTF.

The chain has TRBV19 and TRBJ2-1; the D gene is possibly TRBD1 (6 bases). Germline-derived CDR1 and CDR2 are LNHDA and SQIVND (reference sequence). V gave up 4 bases and J gave up 0 bases, with 13 bases separating them. The CDR3 totals 16 residues. The CDR3, as DNA: TGTGCCAGTAGTAGGGAGAGGGGGAGCTCCTACAATGAGCAGTTCTTC. This codes for CASSRERGSSYNEQFF. Full variable domain (rest looked up from reference TRBV19 and TRBJ2-1): DGGITQSPKYLFRKEGQNVTLSCEQNLNHDAMYWYRQDPGQGLRLIYYSQIVNDFQKGDIAEGYSVSREKKESFPLTVTSAQKNPTAFYLCASSRERGSSYNEQFFGPGTRLTVL.

V and J are TRBV28 and TRBJ1-1; maybe TRBD1 (6 bases). The V gene lost 5 bases and the J gene lost 10 bases, with 17 bases spanning the gap. In germline, CDR1 is MDHEN, CDR2 SYDVKM. This CDR3 is 13 amino acids long. The CDR3 protein is CASSTPAGEGAFF. For the CDR3, the DNA is TGTGCCAGCAGTACCCCTGCAGGGGAAGGAGCTTTCTTT.

The CDR3 reads CASMRGSQNYGYTF. CDR3 DNA sequence: TGTGCCAGCATGAGGGGGAGTCAAAACTATGGCTACACCTTC. The rearrangement joins TRBV6-5 to TRBJ1-2, with D perhaps matching TRBD1 (6 bases). CDR1 is MNHEY and CDR2 is SVGAGI in the germline V gene. This CDR3 is 14 amino acids long. Trimming took off 7 bases at V and 2 bases at J, with 14 bases between the two ends.

The chain has TRBV5-1 and TRBJ2-1; TRBD2 matches at 14 bases. Germline CDR1 reads SGHRS; CDR2 reads YFSETQ. The CDR3 is 19 residues long. Losses at the gene ends were 4 bases for V and 1 base for J; bases not matched to a gene: 10. In DNA, the CDR3 is TGCGCCAGCAGCCTGGGGACTAGCGGGAGTCTGTTTTCCTACAATGAGCAGTTCTTC. Translating it yields CASSLGTSGSLFSYNEQFF.

This sequence joins TRBV5-5 and TRBJ1-4, with D uncertain. Trimming took 2 bases from V and 2 from J, leaving 7 bases between them. Germline V gene lookup returns CDR1 SGHKS and CDR2 YYEKEE (reference sequence). This CDR3 region has 14 residues. CDR3 sequence reads: CASSFAVTNEKLFF. DNA for the CDR3: TGTGCCAGCAGCTTTGCGGTGACTAATGAAAAACTGTTTTTT.

This clone showed up just a few times. The rearrangement links TRBV29-1 to TRBJ1-2; 7 positions agree with TRBD1. V gave up 3 bases and J gave up 4 bases; unmatched junction bases: 2. Per the germline V gene, CDR1 is SQVTM and CDR2 is ANQGSEA. The CDR3 runs 12 residues. CDR3 sequence (DNA): TGCAGCGTTGAGTCAGGGGGCTATGGCTACACCTTC. This encodes CSVESGGYGYTF. Full variable domain (rest looked up from reference TRBV29-1 and TRBJ1-2): SAVISQKPSRDICQRGTSLTIQCQVDSQVTMMFWYRQQPGQSLTLIATANQGSEATYESGFVIDKFPISRPNLTFSTLTVSNMSPEDSSIYLCSVESGGYGYTFGSGTRLTVV.

V is TRBV9 and J is TRBJ2-1; 7 nucleotides align to TRBD2. The J segment lost 2 bases and the V segment lost 3 bases, leaving 5 bases of the junction unmatched. The CDR3 consists of 15 residues. Germline lookup yields CDR1 SGDLS and CDR2 YYNGEE. The CDR3 sequence is CASSARDYPYNEQFF. CDR3 bases: TGTGCCAGCAGCGCCAGGGACTATCCCTACAATGAGCAGTTCTTC.

The V and J genes are TRBV5-6 and TRBJ1-5; D remains ambiguous. Germline CDR1 SGHDT, CDR2 YYEEEE. The CDR3 contains 13 residues. V lost 0 bases and J 4 bases, leaving 5 bases between the germline ends. Written as DNA, the CDR3 is TGTGCCAGCAGCTTGGCCCTTAATCAGCCCCAGCATTTT. It codes for CASSLALNQPQHF. The whole variable domain, remainder taken from reference TRBV5-6 and TRBJ1-5, is DAGVTQSPTHLIKTRGQQVTLRCSPKSGHDTVSWYQQALGQGPQFIFQYYEEEERQRGNFPDRFSGHQFPNYSSELNVNALLLGDSALYLCASSLALNQPQHFGDGTRLSIL.

This clone came up once. The chain employs TRBV5-6 and TRBJ2-7; tentative D call: TRBD2 (5 bases). The length of the CDR3 is 17 residues. With 3 bases removed from V and 7 bases from J, the gap between germline ends came to 26 bases. CDR1 SGHDT and CDR2 YYEEEE come from the germline V gene. CDR3: CASSWTFAQDWTGEQYV. The DNA of the CDR3 is TGTGCCAGCAGCTGGACCTTCGCGCAGGACTGGACCGGAGAGCAGTACGTC.

This clone was picked up one time. The rearrangement uses TRBV12-5 and TRBJ2-1, with 8 bases matching TRBD2. The V gene end was trimmed by 1 base and the J gene end by 15 bases; junction bases not matched to a gene: 8. The CDR3 spans 13 residues. The germline V gene has CDR1 LGHNT and CDR2 FRNRAP. CDR3 loop: CASGLGPGGRRFF. CDR3 bases: TGTGCTAGTGGTTTGGGACCTGGCGGGAGGAGGTTCTTC. Using reference TRBV12-5 and TRBJ2-1 for the parts outside the CDR3, the full variable domain is DARVTQTPRHKVTEMGQEVTMRCQPILGHNTVFWYRQTMMQGLELLAYFRNRAPLDDSGMPKDRFSAEMPDATLATLKIQPSEPRDSAVYFCASGLGPGGRRFFGPGTRLTVL.

The chain couples TRBV7-9 to TRBJ2-2; no reliable D call. Germline lookup yields CDR1 SEHNR and CDR2 FQNEAQ (reference sequence). CDR3 size: 15 residues. V dropped 5 bases and J dropped 0 bases, with 10 bases sitting between them. CDR3 amino acids: CASSPPGSNTGELFF. CDR3 nucleotides: TGTGCCAGCAGCCCCCCAGGCTCGAACACCGGGGAGCTGTTTTTT. The variable domain in full, completed from reference TRBV7-9 and TRBJ2-2, reads DTGVSQNPRHKITKRGQNVTFRCDPISEHNRLYWYRQTLGQGPEFLTYFQNEAQLEKSRLLSDRFSAERPKGSFSTLEIQRTEQGDSAMYLCASSPPGSNTGELFFGEGSRLTVL.

The J gene is TRBJ2-6, the V gene TRBV5-1, with TRBD1 matching over 9 bases. This CDR3 has 20 residues. The germline V gene encodes CDR1 SGHRS and CDR2 YFSETQ. Unmatched junction bases numbered 12, after V lost 1 base and J lost 1 base. The CDR3 nucleotides are TGCGCCAGCAGCTTGACTTATCCGGGACAGGGTGTTTCTGGGGCCAACGTCCTGACTTTC. It is translated as CASSLTYPGQGVSGANVLTF.

This chain uses TRBV7-3 with TRBJ1-1; TRBD1 matches at 8 bases. The CDR3 has 15 residues. The germline V gene has CDR1 SGHTA and CDR2 FQGTGA. V trimming: 3 bases; J trimming: 5 bases; junction bases outside the gene matches: 8. CDR3 sequence reads: CASSFSGQGFTEAFF. CDR3 nucleotides: TGTGCCAGCAGCTTCAGTGGACAGGGATTTACTGAAGCTTTCTTT.